The 16 T cell receptor beta chains below were found in one sample sequenced in a study of identical twins (dated by TCRdb to about 2016). The library was produced with 5' RACE. Instrument used: Illumina HiSeq 2000. Starting from the raw public reads, TCRdb applied fastp trimming at Q25, assembled clones with MiXCR and retained in-frame beta chains. One record per CDR3 amino acid sequence lists the most common genes and DNA. Here the sample has a few hundred thousand distinct CDR3 sequences; roughly an eighth occur a single time. Approximately 0.98% of the sample rests with the top ten. The sample was also reused in another study, on yellow fever vaccine responses in identical twins.

Sample: CD4+ T cells sorted from blood. Source of these receptors: a woman between 18 and 30 years old in good health.

This clonotype showed up just a few times. The chain carries TRBV7-2 and TRBJ1-1, with 7 bases identical to TRBD1. The CDR3 runs 15 residues. CDR1 is SGHTA, CDR2 FQGNSA, per germline. V dropped 5 bases and J dropped 4; count of bases not matched to a gene: 10. The CDR3 loop reads CASSTRQGMATEAFF. DNA for the CDR3: TGTGCCAGCAGCACCAGACAGGGAATGGCCACTGAAGCTTTCTTT.

The CDR3 DNA is TGTGCCAGCTCACCATCGGTCAATGAGCAGTTCTTC. Translation: CASSPSVNEQFF. The V and J genes are TRBV18 and TRBJ2-1; D gene uncertain. The CDR3 length is 12 residues. In germline, CDR1 is KGHSH, CDR2 LQKENI. V shed 2 bases and J shed 6 bases, with 5 bases lying between them.

The rearrangement uses TRBV10-3 and TRBJ2-2; the match to TRBD1 covers 7 bases. This CDR3 is built from 14 residues. V shed 11 bases and J 8 bases; nucleotides not matched to a gene: 14. Germline V gene data show CDR1 as ENHRY and CDR2 as SYGVKD. CDR3: CAARQGPSVGELFF. CDR3 sequence (DNA): TGTGCCGCCCGACAGGGACCTTCAGTTGGGGAGCTGTTTTTT.

This clonotype was found once. V gene TRBV10-3 combines with J gene TRBJ1-1; D is unclear. V lost 6 bases and J lost 0, with 8 bases in between. Germline V gene sequence: CDR1 ENHRY, CDR2 SYGVKD. The CDR3 sequence is 13 residues long. The CDR3 DNA follows: TGTGCCATCAGCCTCACCATGAACACTGAAGCTTTCTTT. Translated, it gives CAISLTMNTEAFF.

This clonotype occurred a few times. The chain has TRBV6-1 and TRBJ2-2; D gene ambiguous. The CDR3 totals 16 residues. With 7 bases removed from V and 4 bases from J, the gap between germline ends came to 19 bases. From germline, CDR1 is MNHNS and CDR2 SASEGT. CDR3 nucleotide sequence: TGTGCCAGCACCCCTTCCCTCATAACCGTCACCGGGGAGCTGTTTTTT. Translated: CASTPSLITVTGELFF.

In this sample, this clonotype turned up a few times. The gene calls are TRBV7-9 and TRBJ2-3; tentatively, D is TRBD2 (6 bases). The V gene's germline CDR1 is SEHNR and CDR2 FQNEAQ (reference sequence). V was cut by 6 bases and J by 7 bases, with 23 bases left in between. This CDR3 contains 16 residues. The CDR3 here is CASRSFRDPRENTQYF. For the CDR3, the DNA is TGTGCCAGCAGGTCATTCCGGGACCCACGGGAGAATACGCAGTATTTT.

This clonotype showed up just a few times. The chain is built from TRBV12-3 or TRBV12-4 and TRBJ2-2; D unresolved. The CDR3 runs 14 residues. The V and J ends lost 8 bases and 4 bases respectively, with 14 bases between them. CDR3: CASESRQVTGELFF. DNA of the CDR3: TGTGCCAGCGAATCGAGGCAGGTCACCGGGGAGCTGTTTTTT.

The chain carries TRBV3-1 and TRBJ2-2; D is uncertain. Germline CDR1 reads LGHDT; CDR2 reads YNNKEL (reference sequence). V lost 2 bases, J lost 6 bases, and 10 bases lay in between. The CDR3 totals 14 residues. CDR3 sequence: CASSQSSGAGELFF. Written as DNA, the CDR3 is TGTGCCAGCAGCCAAAGTTCCGGCGCCGGGGAGCTGTTTTTT.

This chain connects TRBV27 to TRBJ2-1; 7 bases agree with TRBD2. After removal of 5 bases from V and 3 bases from J, the junction contained 10 bases not matched to a gene. Germline lookup yields CDR1 MNHEY and CDR2 SMNVEV (reference sequence). This CDR3 is built from 16 residues. CDR3 in amino acids: CASSPTSKGGYNEQFF. CDR3 DNA: TGTGCCAGCAGTCCGACTAGCAAAGGAGGCTACAATGAGCAGTTCTTC.

The V gene is TRBV6-2 or TRBV6-3, the J gene TRBJ2-1, with TRBD2 as a possible D gene (6 bases). CDR1 MNHEY and CDR2 SVGEGT come from the germline V gene. Trimming stripped 7 bases from V and 6 bases from J, with 19 bases between. This CDR3 has 15 amino acids. This chain's CDR3 is CASNLGSVGANEQFF. For the CDR3, the DNA is TGTGCCAGCAACCTCGGGAGCGTTGGGGCCAATGAGCAGTTCTTC.

This clonotype was recorded a few times. Here the CDR3 reads CSATGLPPFGNEQFF. In DNA form, the CDR3 reads TGCAGTGCTACAGGACTGCCTCCCTTCGGCAATGAGCAGTTCTTC. The J gene is TRBJ2-1, the V gene TRBV20-1, with D maybe TRBD2 (5 bases). Germline V CDR1 and CDR2: DFQATT, SNEGSKA (reference sequence). This CDR3 spans 15 amino acids. V lost 4 bases to trimming and J lost 6 bases, with 19 bases between them.

This clonotype came up many times. The gene calls are TRBV7-2 and TRBJ2-7, with D perhaps TRBD2 (6 bases). Germline CDR1 and CDR2: SGHTA and FQGNSA. The CDR3 covers 14 residues. The germline V and J ends were trimmed by 1 base and 2 bases, with 9 bases remaining between them. The DNA for the CDR3 is TGTGCCAGCAGCTTAGTCCCGGGGGCCTACGAGCAGTACTTC. Translating it yields CASSLVPGAYEQYF.

The sample holds a few counts of this clonotype. The CDR3 is CASSSTRDYNEQFF. As DNA, the CDR3 is TGCGCCAGCAGCTCAACCCGGGACTACAATGAGCAGTTCTTC. The chain is built from TRBV5-1 and TRBJ2-1; D might be TRBD2 (5 bases). Germline assignment: CDR1 SGHRS and CDR2 YFSETQ. This CDR3 region has 14 residues. V was clipped by 3 bases and J by 3 bases, with 10 bases between them. Filled out from reference TRBV5-1 and TRBJ2-1, the complete variable domain reads KAGVTQTPRYLIKTRGQQVTLSCSPISGHRSVSWYQQTPGQGLQFLFEYFSETQRNKGNFPGRFSGRQFSNSRSEMNVSTLELGDSALYLCASSSTRDYNEQFFGPGTRLTVL.

V usage is TRBV5-1 and J usage is TRBJ2-7; D unresolved. V was clipped by 4 bases and J by 0 bases, with 17 bases between them. The CDR3 is 16 residues long. Germline V gene data show CDR1 as SGHRS and CDR2 as YFSETQ. The CDR3 spells CASSPAWRHLSYEQYF. CDR3 coding DNA: TGCGCCAGCAGCCCGGCGTGGCGACACCTCTCCTACGAGCAGTACTTC.

The rearrangement joins TRBV25-1 to TRBJ1-1; D uncertain. Looked up from germline, CDR1 is MGHDK and CDR2 is SYGVNS. This CDR3 contains 15 residues. V was clipped by 3 bases and J by 0 bases, with 11 bases between them. The CDR3 region is CASSDVEIMNTEAFF. CDR3 DNA: TGTGCCAGCAGTGACGTAGAAATCATGAACACTGAAGCTTTCTTT.

Comments on this clonotype: One end of the junction fails to match germline, which may point to a read error. The rearrangement uses TRBV7-7 and TRBJ2-1, with D perhaps TRBD1 or TRBD2 (6 bases each). CDR1 and CDR2 from the germline V gene are SSHAT and FNYEAQ (reference sequence). The CDR3 spans 14 residues. The CDR3 reads CASSLSPGAHEQFF. The CDR3 DNA sequence: TGTGCTAGCAGCTTAAGTCCGGGGGCGCATGAGCAGTTCTTC.